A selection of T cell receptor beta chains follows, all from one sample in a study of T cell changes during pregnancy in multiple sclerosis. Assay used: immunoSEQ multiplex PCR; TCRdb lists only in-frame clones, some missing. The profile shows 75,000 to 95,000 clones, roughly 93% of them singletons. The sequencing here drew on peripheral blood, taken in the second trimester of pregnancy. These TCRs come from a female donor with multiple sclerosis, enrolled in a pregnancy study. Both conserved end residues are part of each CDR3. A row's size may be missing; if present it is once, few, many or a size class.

CDR3aa: CASSLSIQETQYF
v_gene: TRBV7-9
abundance: .

CDR3aa: CASSPQANSPLHF
v_gene: TRBV10-1
abundance: .

CDR3aa: CASSPGSGATNEKLFF
v_gene: TRBV5-1
abundance: once

CDR3aa: CASSQETEGSYEQYF
v_gene: TRBV4-2
abundance: .

CDR3aa: CSGNSGELQHF
v_gene: TRBV20-1
abundance: .

CDR3aa: CASSLPWLNTGELFF
v_gene: TRBV11-2
abundance: .

CDR3aa: CASSPPGGDEKLFF
v_gene: TRBV7-8
abundance: .

CDR3aa: CASSPVSTDTQYF
v_gene: TRBV19
abundance: .

CDR3aa: CASSLARGGTGELFF
v_gene: TRBV7-8
abundance: .

CDR3aa: CASSEGALTGELFF
v_gene: TRBV2
abundance: .

CDR3aa: CASSFGQGYGYTF
v_gene: TRBV27
abundance: .

CDR3aa: CATTSTGKTLNTIYF
v_gene: TRBV15
abundance: many

CDR3aa: CASSLVRQGPGGYTF
v_gene: TRBV11-2
abundance: .

CDR3aa: CASSMDPGEEQYF
v_gene: TRBV11-2
abundance: .

CDR3aa: CASSQLTGSYNEQFF
v_gene: TRBV16
abundance: .

CDR3aa: CASSLRSSGDRVQYF
v_gene: TRBV7-6
abundance: .

CDR3aa: CASTSGTSSYNEQFF
v_gene: TRBV6-1
abundance: .

CDR3aa: CASSQAGGPIGELFF
v_gene: TRBV7-3
abundance: .

CDR3aa: CASSLSSGPPYTEAFF
v_gene: TRBV7-3
abundance: .

CDR3aa: CASTTRDRNTGELFF
v_gene: TRBV11-2
abundance: .

CDR3aa: CASRAAGGPADTQYF
v_gene: TRBV27
abundance: .

CDR3aa: CASSPDRGLVYEQFF
v_gene: TRBV7-9
abundance: .

CDR3aa: CASSQDQGGQPQHF
v_gene: TRBV4-1
abundance: few

CDR3aa: CASRELPASGSAYEQYF
v_gene: TRBV6-1
abundance: .

CDR3aa: CASSSQGEGYTF
v_gene: TRBV6-5
abundance: .

CDR3aa: CASSHNTGTGSPLHF
v_gene: TRBV4-1
abundance: once

CDR3aa: CASSQVFVVSADTQYF
v_gene: TRBV4-1
abundance: .

CDR3aa: CASSRPGTDTQYF
v_gene: TRBV2
abundance: .

CDR3aa: CASSYRGGLGTDTQYF
v_gene: TRBV7-8
abundance: .

CDR3aa: CASSLQLFMNTEAFF
v_gene: TRBV5-1
abundance: once

CDR3aa: CASSPDRGNSYEQYF
v_gene: TRBV18
abundance: .

CDR3aa: CASSSPSRGTIAEAFF
v_gene: TRBV5-6
abundance: .

CDR3aa: CSASPSGGADEQFF
v_gene: TRBV29-1
abundance: .

CDR3aa: CSVSNRTESSYEQYF
v_gene: TRBV29-1
abundance: .

CDR3aa: CASSRAPGTGVTGELFF
v_gene: TRBV5-1
abundance: .

CDR3aa: CASSLDGQGYGYTF
v_gene: TRBV5-1
abundance: .

CDR3aa: CASSNPPGNTEAFF
v_gene: TRBV6-5
abundance: .

CDR3aa: CASSEGVQETQYF
v_gene: TRBV2
abundance: .

CDR3aa: CASSTGQATNYGYTF
v_gene: TRBV19
abundance: .

CDR3aa: CASSPSGVSADTQYF
v_gene: TRBV4-1
abundance: once

CDR3aa: CSVDGYGQMYQETQYF
v_gene: TRBV29-1
abundance: .

CDR3aa: CASSLRGSNQPQHF
v_gene: TRBV18
abundance: .

CDR3aa: CASSLGGGNTEAFF
v_gene: TRBV25-1
abundance: .

CDR3aa: CASSMEGNYGYTF
v_gene: TRBV19
abundance: .

CDR3aa: CASSPPGLAHNEQFF
v_gene: TRBV6-5
abundance: once

CDR3aa: CASSEQGNTEAFF
v_gene: TRBV10-2
abundance: .

CDR3aa: CASSSQPTGTGLEKLFF
v_gene: TRBV7-2
abundance: .

CDR3aa: CASSTIQGTDTQYF
v_gene: TRBV19
abundance: .

CDR3aa: CASGTGTLNTEAFF
v_gene: TRBV11-2
abundance: .

CDR3aa: CASSVDPGSTYEQYF
v_gene: TRBV9
abundance: .

CDR3aa: CASSTDMVSYEQYF
v_gene: TRBV11-2
abundance: .

CDR3aa: CASSFGQGNQETQYF
v_gene: TRBV7-9
abundance: .

CDR3aa: CASSSTGLNIQYF
v_gene: TRBV5-4
abundance: .

CDR3aa: CASSQGDRAEGYTF
v_gene: TRBV4-1
abundance: .

CDR3aa: CASSVFAGEHYEQYF
v_gene: TRBV9
abundance: .